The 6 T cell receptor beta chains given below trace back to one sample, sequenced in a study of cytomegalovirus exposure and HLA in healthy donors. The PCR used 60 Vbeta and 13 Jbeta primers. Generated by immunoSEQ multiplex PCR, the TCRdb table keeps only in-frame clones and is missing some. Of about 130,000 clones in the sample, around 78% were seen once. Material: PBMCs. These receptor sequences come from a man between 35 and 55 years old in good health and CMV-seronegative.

The CDR3 here is CATSRDGGAGGTDTQYF. The CDR3 nucleotides read TGTGCCACCAGCAGAGATGGAGGGGCGGGAGGCACAGATACGCAGTATTTT. The genes are TRBV15 and TRBJ2-3; 7 nucleotides match TRBD2. J gave up 1 base and V 0 bases, and 7 bases lay outside the gene matches. CDR1 is LNHNV and CDR2 is YYDKDF in the germline V gene (reference sequence). The CDR3 spans 17 residues. The variable domain in full, with the rest retrieved from reference TRBV15 and TRBJ2-3, is DAMVIQNPRYQVTQFGKPVTLSCSQTLNHNVMYWYQQKSSQAPKLLFHYYDKDFNNEADTPDNFQSRRPNTSFCFLDIRSPGLGDTAMYLCATSRDGGAGGTDTQYFGPGTRLTVL.

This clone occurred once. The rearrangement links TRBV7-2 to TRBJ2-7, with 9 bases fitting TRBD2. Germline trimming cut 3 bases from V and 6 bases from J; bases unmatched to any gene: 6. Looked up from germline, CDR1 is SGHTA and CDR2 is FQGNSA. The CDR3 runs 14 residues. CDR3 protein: CASSFAGGSLEQYF. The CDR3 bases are TGTGCCAGCAGCTTCGCGGGAGGGTCCCTCGAGCAGTACTTC.

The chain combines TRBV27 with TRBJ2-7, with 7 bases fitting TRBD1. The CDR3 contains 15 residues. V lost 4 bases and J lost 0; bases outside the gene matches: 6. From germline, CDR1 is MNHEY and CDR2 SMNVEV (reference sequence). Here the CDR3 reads CASSSVRDSSYEQYF. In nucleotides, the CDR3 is TGTGCCAGCAGTTCCGTCCGGGACAGCTCCTACGAGCAGTACTTC.

CDR3 loop: CASSRGQYNEQFF. CDR3 DNA: TGTGCCAGTAGTCGGGGACAGTACAATGAGCAGTTCTTC. The rearrangement links TRBV19 to TRBJ2-1; 7 bases align to TRBD1. Germline assignment: CDR1 LNHDA and CDR2 SQIVND (reference sequence). The V segment lost 5 bases and the J segment 4 bases; nucleotides outside the gene matches: 2. The CDR3 runs to 13 residues.

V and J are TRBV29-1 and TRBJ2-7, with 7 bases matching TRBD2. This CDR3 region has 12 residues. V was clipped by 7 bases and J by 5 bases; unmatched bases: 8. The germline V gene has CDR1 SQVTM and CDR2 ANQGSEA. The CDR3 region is CSARTSLNEQYF. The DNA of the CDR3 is TGCAGCGCCCGGACTAGTCTTAACGAGCAGTACTTC.

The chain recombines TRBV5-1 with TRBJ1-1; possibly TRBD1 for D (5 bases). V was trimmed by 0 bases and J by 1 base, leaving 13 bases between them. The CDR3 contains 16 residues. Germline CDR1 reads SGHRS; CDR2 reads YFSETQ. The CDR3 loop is CASSLAGGGGNTEAFF. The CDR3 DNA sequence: TGCGCCAGCAGCTTGGCCGGGGGGGGTGGGAACACTGAAGCTTTCTTT.